The following is a T cell receptor beta chain sequence with its context. V dropped 4 bases and J dropped 6; count of bases not matched to a gene: 4. This CDR3 spans 15 amino acids. Germline V gene sequence: CDR1 ENHRY, CDR2 SYGVKD. This sample is part of a study of blood T cell repertoires in COVID-19. Whole-study context: Both acute and convalescent COVID-19 samples were obtained from the United States, Italy and Spain. PBMCs, B-cell-depleted T cells, or T cells provided the cDNA or gDNA that made up the material.

Generated by immunoSEQ multiplex PCR, the TCRdb table keeps only in-frame clones and is missing some. The sample comprises approximately 70,000 clones, 88% of which are singletons, and around 1.5% rests with the top ten. The chain has TRBV10-3 and TRBJ2-3; 13 bases match TRBD2. Sequenced sample: peripheral blood. The clonotype comes from a human donor in a cohort sampled during active COVID-19. In DNA form, the CDR3 reads TGTGCCATCAGTGCAGGACTAGCGGGAGAGGATACGCAGTATTTT. Translating it yields CAISAGLAGEDTQYF.